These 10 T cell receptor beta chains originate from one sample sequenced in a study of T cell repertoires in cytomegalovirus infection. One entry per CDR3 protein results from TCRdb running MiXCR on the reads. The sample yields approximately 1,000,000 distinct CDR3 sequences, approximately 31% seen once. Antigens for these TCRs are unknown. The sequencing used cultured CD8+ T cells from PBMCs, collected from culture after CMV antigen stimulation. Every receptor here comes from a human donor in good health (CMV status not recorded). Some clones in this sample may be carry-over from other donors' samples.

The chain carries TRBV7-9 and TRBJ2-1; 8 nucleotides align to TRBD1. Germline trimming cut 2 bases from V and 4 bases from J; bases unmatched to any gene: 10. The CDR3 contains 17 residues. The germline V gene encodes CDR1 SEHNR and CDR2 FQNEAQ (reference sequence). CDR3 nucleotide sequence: TGTGCCAGCAGCTTACTGGGCAGGGGGCCCTCGTACAATGAGCAGTTCTTC. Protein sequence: CASSLLGRGPSYNEQFF.

DNA of the CDR3: TGCGCCAGCAGCCCACAATGGGTTTCGACCCGCTCTGGGGCCAACGTCCTGACTTTC. Its protein product is CASSPQWVSTRSGANVLTF. This sequence joins TRBV4-3 and TRBJ2-6; D ambiguous. Germline CDR1 is LGHNA and CDR2 is YSLEER. The CDR3 loop spans 19 amino acids. V lost 4 bases, J lost 0 bases, and 19 bases lay in between.

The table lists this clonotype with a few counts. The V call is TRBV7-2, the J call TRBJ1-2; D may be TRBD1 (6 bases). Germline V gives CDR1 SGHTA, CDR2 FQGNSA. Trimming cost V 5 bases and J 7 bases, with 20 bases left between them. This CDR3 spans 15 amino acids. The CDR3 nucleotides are TGTGCCAGCAGCGACCAAACAGGGTCAGGAGGTGGCTACACCTTC. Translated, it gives CASSDQTGSGGGYTF.

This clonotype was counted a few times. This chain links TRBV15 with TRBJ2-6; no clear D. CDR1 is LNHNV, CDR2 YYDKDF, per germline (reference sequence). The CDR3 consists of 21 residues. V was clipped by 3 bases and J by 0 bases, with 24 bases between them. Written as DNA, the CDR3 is TGTGCCACCAGCAGCACACCTGGACGGCTCCAGTCTCTCTCTGGGGCCAACGTCCTGACTTTC. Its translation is CATSSTPGRLQSLSGANVLTF.

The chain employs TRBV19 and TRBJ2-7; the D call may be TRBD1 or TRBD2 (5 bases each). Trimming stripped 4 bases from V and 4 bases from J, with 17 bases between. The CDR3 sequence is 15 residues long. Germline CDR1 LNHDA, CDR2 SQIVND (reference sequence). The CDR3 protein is CASSTSGTEDYEQYF. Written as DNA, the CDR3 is TGTGCCAGTAGTACCTCGGGGACGGAAGATTACGAGCAGTACTTC.

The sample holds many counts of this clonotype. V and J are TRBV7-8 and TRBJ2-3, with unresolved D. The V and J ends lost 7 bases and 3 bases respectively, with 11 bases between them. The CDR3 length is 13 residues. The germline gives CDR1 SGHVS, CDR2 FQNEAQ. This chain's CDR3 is CASTLYGTDTQYF. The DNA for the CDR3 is TGTGCCAGCACTCTTTACGGGACAGATACGCAGTATTTT.

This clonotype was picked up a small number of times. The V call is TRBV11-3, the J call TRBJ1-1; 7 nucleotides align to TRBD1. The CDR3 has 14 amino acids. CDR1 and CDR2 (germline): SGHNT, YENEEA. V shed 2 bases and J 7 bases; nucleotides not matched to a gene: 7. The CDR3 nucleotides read TGTGCCAGCAGCTTACAAACAGGGGACCTTGAAGCTTTCTTT. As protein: CASSLQTGDLEAFF. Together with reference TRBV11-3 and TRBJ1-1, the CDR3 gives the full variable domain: EAGVVQSPRYKIIEKKQPVAFWCNPISGHNTLYWYLQNLGQGPELLIRYENEEAVDDSQLPKDRFSAERLKGVDSTLKIQPAELGDSAVYLCASSLQTGDLEAFFGQGTRLTVV.

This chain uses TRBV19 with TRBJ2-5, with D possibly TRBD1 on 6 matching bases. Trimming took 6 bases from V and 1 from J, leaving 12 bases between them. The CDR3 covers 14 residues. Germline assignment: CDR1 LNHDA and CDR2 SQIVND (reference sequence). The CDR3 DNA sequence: TGTGCCAGTAGAAGATCCAGGGGCCAAGAGACCCAGTACTTC. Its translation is CASRRSRGQETQYF.

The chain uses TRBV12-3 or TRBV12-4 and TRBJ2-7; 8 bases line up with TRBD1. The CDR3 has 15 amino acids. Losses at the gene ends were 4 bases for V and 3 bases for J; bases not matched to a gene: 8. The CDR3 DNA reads TGTGCCAGCAGTTCGCGGAAGACAGGGGACTACGAGCAGTACTTC. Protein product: CASSSRKTGDYEQYF.

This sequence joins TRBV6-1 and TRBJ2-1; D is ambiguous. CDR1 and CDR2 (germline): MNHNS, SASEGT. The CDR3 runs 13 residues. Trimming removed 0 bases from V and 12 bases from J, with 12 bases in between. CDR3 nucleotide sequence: TGTGCCAGCAGTGAAGCAACCAAGCGTGGGCAGTTCTTC. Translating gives CASSEATKRGQFF.